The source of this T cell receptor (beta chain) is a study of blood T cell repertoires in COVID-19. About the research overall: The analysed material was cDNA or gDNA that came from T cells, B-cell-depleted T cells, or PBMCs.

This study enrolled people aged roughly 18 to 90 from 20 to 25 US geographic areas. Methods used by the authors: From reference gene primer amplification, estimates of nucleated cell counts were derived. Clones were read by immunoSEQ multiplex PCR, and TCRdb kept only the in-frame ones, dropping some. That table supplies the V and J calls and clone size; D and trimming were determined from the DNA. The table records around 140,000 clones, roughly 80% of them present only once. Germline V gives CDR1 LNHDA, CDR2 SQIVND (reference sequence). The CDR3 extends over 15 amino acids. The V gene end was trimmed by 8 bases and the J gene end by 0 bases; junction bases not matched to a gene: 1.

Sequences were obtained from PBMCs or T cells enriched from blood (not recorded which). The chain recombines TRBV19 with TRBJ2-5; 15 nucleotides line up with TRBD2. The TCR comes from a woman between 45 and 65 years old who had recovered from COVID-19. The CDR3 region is CASGLAGGYQETQYF. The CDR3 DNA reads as TGTGCCAGTGGACTAGCGGGGGGGTACCAAGAGACCCAGTACTTC.